This T cell receptor (beta chain) came from a study of PD-L1 blockade in urothelial cancer. Sequenced by immunoSEQ multiplex PCR; TCRdb stores in-frame clones only, minus some. The repertoire holds more than 90,000 clones, with around four fifths as singletons. With regard to this clone: Its specificity is not known.

Study-wide results and limits: Stronger expansion of tumor-associated clones in blood at 3 weeks distinguished durable-benefit patients.

The CDR3 totals 16 residues. V shed 3 bases, J shed 5 bases, and the junction held 11 bases outside the gene matches. The germline V gene has CDR1 LGHNA and CDR2 YSLEER. Time point: peripheral blood 6 weeks after treatment start. This material consisted of PBMCs, taken around atezolizumab (anti-PD-L1) treatment. The chain is built from TRBV4-3 and TRBJ2-7, with TRBD1 matching 9 bases. The TCR originated in a man aged 65 to 79 with urothelial cancer. CDR3 loop: CASSHWAGTGNHEQYF. In nucleotides, the CDR3 is TGCGCCAGCAGCCATTGGGCCGGGACAGGGAACCACGAGCAGTACTTC.